One T cell receptor beta chain is described in this entry. The sample holds other DNA sequences that translate to the same CDR3. These data come from a study of blood T cell repertoires in COVID-19. Trimming removed 5 bases at V and 4 bases at J, with 7 bases between. The CDR3 is 12 residues long. Germline V gives CDR1 SGHTA, CDR2 FQGNSA. Data came from immunoSEQ multiplex PCR; TCRdb stores just in-frame clones and leaves some out. The sample gives 150,000 to 200,000 clones, approximately 86% of which show up once; around 0.93% is in the top ten. Sequenced sample: peripheral blood. The genes are TRBV7-2 and TRBJ2-3; no clear D gene. The source of this sequence is a man in his sixties with COVID-19, enrolled during active disease. The CDR3 loop reads CASSLSADTQYF. DNA of the CDR3: TGTGCCAGCAGCCTTTCCGCAGATACGCAGTATTTT.